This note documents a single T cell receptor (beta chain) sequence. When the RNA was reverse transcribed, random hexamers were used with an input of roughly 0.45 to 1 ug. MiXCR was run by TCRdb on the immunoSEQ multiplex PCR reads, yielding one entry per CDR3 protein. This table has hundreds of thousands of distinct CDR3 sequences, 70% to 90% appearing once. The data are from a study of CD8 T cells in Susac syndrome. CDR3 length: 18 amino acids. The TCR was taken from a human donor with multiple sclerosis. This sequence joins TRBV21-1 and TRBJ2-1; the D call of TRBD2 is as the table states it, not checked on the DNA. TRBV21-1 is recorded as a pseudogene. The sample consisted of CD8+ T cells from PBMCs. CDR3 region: CASSSKGRVPSGNNEQFF. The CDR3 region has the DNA TGTGCCAGCAGCTCAAAGGGGAGGGTGCCTAGCGGGAACAATGAGCAGTTCTTC.